The 28 T cell receptor beta chains in this list originate from one sample, sequenced in a study of blood T cell repertoires in COVID-19. Profiling relied on immunoSEQ multiplex PCR, and the TCRdb table lists in-frame clones only, not all of them. The sample contains under 250,000 clones, 65% to 85% of which appear only once. Material: peripheral blood. The receptors derive from a woman in her forties who had recovered from COVID-19.

The CDR3 loop reads CASRKDRELQETQYF. The CDR3 DNA reads as TGTGCCAGCAGGAAGGACAGGGAGTTGCAAGAGACCCAGTACTTC. This chain joins TRBV5-4 and TRBJ2-5, with TRBD1 matching over 8 bases. V trimming: 5 bases; J trimming: 2 bases; junction bases outside the gene matches: 8. Germline V gene lookup returns CDR1 SGHNT and CDR2 YYREEE (reference sequence). This CDR3 has 15 amino acids.

The chain couples TRBV28 to TRBJ2-2; 7 positions agree with TRBD1. The CDR3 spans 14 residues. CDR1 is MDHEN and CDR2 is SYDVKM in the germline V gene. After removal of 8 bases from V and 1 base from J, the junction contained 4 bases not matched to a gene. For the CDR3, the DNA is TGTGCCAGCTGGCAGGGGGTGAACACCGGGGAGCTGTTTTTT. Its protein is CASWQGVNTGELFF.

The rearrangement links TRBV14 to TRBJ2-5; perhaps TRBD1 as D (6 bases). This CDR3 has 14 amino acids. The germline V and J ends were trimmed by 4 bases and 5 bases, with 14 bases remaining between them. Germline assignment: CDR1 SGHDN and CDR2 FVKESK. The CDR3 region is CASSPRTGLETQYF. For the CDR3, the DNA is TGTGCCAGCAGCCCACGCACAGGGTTGGAGACCCAGTACTTC.

This chain connects TRBV28 to TRBJ1-1; 10 nucleotides line up with TRBD1. V gave up 5 bases and J gave up 3 bases; unmatched junction bases: 6. The germline gives CDR1 MDHEN, CDR2 SYDVKM. This CDR3 contains 15 residues. The CDR3 nucleotides read TGTGCCAGCAGTCCGCCAGGACAGGGGGACACTGAAGCTTTCTTT. Its protein product is CASSPPGQGDTEAFF.

This sequence joins TRBV6-5 and TRBJ1-3, with unresolved D. Germline assignment: CDR1 MNHEY and CDR2 SVGAGI. V gave up 2 bases and J gave up 0 bases, with 8 bases separating them. This CDR3 has 15 amino acids. Here the CDR3 reads CASSYLASSGNTIYF. CDR3 DNA: TGTGCCAGCAGTTACCTGGCCTCCTCTGGAAACACCATATATTTT.

The table lists this clone with a few counts. V usage is TRBV5-1 and J usage is TRBJ1-4, with 7 bases lining up with TRBD1. The CDR3 contains 15 residues. The V gene end was trimmed by 2 bases and the J gene end by 2 bases; junction bases not matched to a gene: 3. Germline V gene lookup returns CDR1 SGHRS and CDR2 YFSETQ. The CDR3 DNA is TGCGCCAGCAGCTTTCAGGGGGGTACTAATGAAAAACTGTTTTTT. Its protein is CASSFQGGTNEKLFF.

The chain couples TRBV5-1 to TRBJ2-5, with 7 bases identical to TRBD2. This CDR3 has 15 residues. Germline CDR1 and CDR2: SGHRS and YFSETQ. After removal of 2 bases from V and 3 bases from J, the junction contained 7 bases not matched to a gene. CDR3 coding DNA: TGCGCCAGCAGCTTAATGGGGGGGATGGAAGAGACCCAGTACTTC. This translates into CASSLMGGMEETQYF. The whole variable domain, filled in from reference TRBV5-1 and TRBJ2-5, reads KAGVTQTPRYLIKTRGQQVTLSCSPISGHRSVSWYQQTPGQGLQFLFEYFSETQRNKGNFPGRFSGRQFSNSRSEMNVSTLELGDSALYLCASSLMGGMEETQYFGPGTRLLVL.

The chain carries TRBV3-1 (or the pseudogene TRBV3-2) and TRBJ2-2; D might be TRBD1 (6 bases). The CDR3 spans 17 residues. Looked up from germline, CDR1 is LGHDT and CDR2 is YNNKEL (reference sequence). Trimming pared 3 bases from V and 4 bases from J, leaving 18 bases between. The CDR3 DNA is TGTGCCAGCAGCCAGAACCTCTGGGACATTGCCACCGGGGAGCTGTTTTTT. Its protein product is CASSQNLWDIATGELFF.

The chain employs TRBV25-1 and TRBJ1-3; D possibly corresponds to TRBD1 (6 bases). Germline V lookup: CDR1 MGHDK, CDR2 SYGVNS. The CDR3 is 16 amino acids. With 5 bases removed from V and 1 base from J, the gap between germline ends came to 15 bases. This CDR3 reads CASSMKTGRSGNTIYF. The CDR3 nucleotides are TGTGCCAGCAGTATGAAGACAGGACGATCTGGAAACACCATATATTTT.

This rearrangement joins TRBV6-2 or TRBV6-3 to TRBJ2-5; D uncertain. This CDR3 comprises 13 residues. The V gene's germline CDR1 is MNHEY and CDR2 SVGEGT. Trimming took off 4 bases at V and 1 base at J, with 7 bases between the two ends. The CDR3 nucleotides are TGTGCCAGCAGTTTTCGAGCCCAAGAGACCCAGTACTTC. Translated, it gives CASSFRAQETQYF.

The genes are TRBV7-2 and TRBJ1-5; D might be TRBD1 (5 bases). CDR1 SGHTA and CDR2 FQGNSA come from the germline V gene. The length of the CDR3 is 17 residues. V dropped 1 base and J dropped 0 bases, with 13 bases sitting between them. CDR3 nucleotide sequence: TGTGCCAGCAGCTTAGGTGGGGCAGCCTATAGCAATCAGCCCCAGCATTTT. Protein: CASSLGGAAYSNQPQHF.

This chain uses TRBV14 with TRBJ2-7, with D maybe TRBD1 (6 bases). Per germline, CDR1 SGHDN and CDR2 FVKESK. V lost 2 bases and J 7 bases, leaving 12 bases between the germline ends. The CDR3 contains 13 residues. The CDR3 sequence: CASSQWQGQEQYF. The CDR3 DNA reads TGTGCCAGCAGCCAATGGCAGGGGCAAGAGCAGTACTTC.

The chain combines TRBV19 with TRBJ1-2; D remains ambiguous. Germline lookup yields CDR1 LNHDA and CDR2 SQIVND (reference sequence). V was shortened by 1 base and J by 3 bases, with 9 bases between the two germline ends. There are 14 residues in the CDR3. In DNA, the CDR3 is TGTGCCAGTAGTATAGGTCGGGAATACTATGGCTACACCTTC. This codes for CASSIGREYYGYTF.

This clone came up many times. The V and J genes are TRBV9 and TRBJ1-1; D gene unclear. CDR3 length: 13 residues. Trimming cost V 0 bases and J 2 bases, with 5 bases left between them. The V gene's germline CDR1 is SGDLS and CDR2 YYNGEE. Here the CDR3 DNA reads TGTGCCAGCAGCGTAGATGTAAACACTGAAGCTTTCTTT. This codes for CASSVDVNTEAFF.

The chain has TRBV12-5 and TRBJ2-5; TRBD1 matches at 7 bases. The V gene's germline CDR1 is LGHNT and CDR2 FRNRAP. The J segment lost 7 bases and the V segment lost 4 bases, leaving 15 bases of the junction unmatched. CDR3 size: 16 residues. CDR3 bases: TGTGCTAGTGGTTCCACCGGACAGGACCTAGGAGGGACCCAGTACTTC. Amino acids: CASGSTGQDLGGTQYF.

This chain uses TRBV20-1 with TRBJ1-2; TRBD1 agrees at 12 bases. Trimming took 3 bases from V and 4 from J; bases not matched to a gene: 15. CDR3 length equals 18 residues. From germline, CDR1 is DFQATT and CDR2 SNEGSKA (reference sequence). CDR3 in amino acids: CSASPAPGQGAPSYGYTF. The CDR3 coding sequence is TGCAGTGCTAGTCCCGCCCCGGGACAGGGGGCGCCGAGCTATGGCTACACCTTC.

This sequence joins TRBV6-6 and TRBJ2-1; 7 nucleotides line up with TRBD1. The ends lost 4 bases at V and 2 bases at J; junction bases unmatched: 8. The CDR3 is made up of 16 amino acids. CDR1 MNHNY and CDR2 SVGAGI come from the germline V gene (reference sequence). The CDR3 sequence: CASSSPGTETYNEQFF. CDR3 bases: TGTGCCAGCAGTTCCCCCGGGACAGAGACCTACAATGAGCAGTTCTTC.

V is TRBV29-1 and J is TRBJ2-7; 9 bases map to TRBD2. The CDR3 spans 14 residues. Germline CDR1 SQVTM, CDR2 ANQGSEA. The CDR3 reads CACSGGTVSYEQYF. The CDR3 nucleotides are TGCGCCTGCAGCGGGGGGACTGTTTCCTACGAGCAGTACTTC.

The chain employs TRBV7-6 and TRBJ2-6, with TRBD2 matching 8 bases. V gave up 3 bases and J gave up 1 base; unmatched junction bases: 2. The V gene's germline CDR1 is SGHVS and CDR2 FNYEAQ. The CDR3 covers 16 residues. This CDR3 reads CASSFRGGSGANVLTF. The CDR3 DNA reads TGTGCCAGCAGCTTCCGGGGGGGATCTGGGGCCAACGTCCTGACTTTC.

A note on this clone: It may be a read error: a sequence one base away is much more abundant. The chain recombines TRBV19 with TRBJ1-4; TRBD1 agrees at 8 bases. After removal of 6 bases from V and 0 bases from J, the junction contained 3 bases not matched to a gene. The CDR3 runs 15 residues. Per the germline V gene, CDR1 is LNHDA and CDR2 is SQIVND (reference sequence). CDR3 region: CASSPQGATNEKLFF. The CDR3 DNA reads TGTGCCAGTAGCCCACAGGGGGCAACTAATGAAAAACTGTTTTTT. Full variable domain (remainder filled in from reference TRBV19 and TRBJ1-4): DGGITQSPKYLFRKEGQNVTLSCEQNLNHDAMYWYRQDPGQGLRLIYYSQIVNDFQKGDIAEGYSVSREKKESFPLTVTSAQKNPTAFYLCASSPQGATNEKLFFGSGTQLSVL.

The J gene is TRBJ1-2, the V gene TRBV6-1, with TRBD1 matching over 7 bases. V shed 3 bases, J shed 4 bases, and the junction held 5 bases outside the gene matches. CDR1 is MNHNS, CDR2 SASEGT, per germline. The CDR3 sequence is 14 residues long. The CDR3 DNA reads as TGTGCCAGCAGTGATGCCGGACAGGCCTATGGCTACACCTTC. Amino acid sequence: CASSDAGQAYGYTF.

The table lists this clone with a count of one. This chain links TRBV5-1 with TRBJ1-3; 7 nucleotides align to TRBD1. Germline V gene sequence: CDR1 SGHRS, CDR2 YFSETQ. The CDR3 runs 15 residues. J gave up 2 bases and V 2 bases, and 4 bases lay outside the gene matches. The CDR3 sequence: CASSLTGTAGNTIYF. In DNA, the CDR3 is TGCGCCAGCAGCTTAACAGGGACAGCTGGAAACACCATATATTTT. The entire variable domain, with the rest obtained from reference TRBV5-1 and TRBJ1-3, is as follows: KAGVTQTPRYLIKTRGQQVTLSCSPISGHRSVSWYQQTPGQGLQFLFEYFSETQRNKGNFPGRFSGRQFSNSRSEMNVSTLELGDSALYLCASSLTGTAGNTIYFGEGSWLTVV.

The V call is TRBV7-2, the J call TRBJ2-1; 7 nucleotides line up with TRBD2. CDR3 length: 15 residues. The ends lost 0 bases at V and 11 bases at J; junction bases unmatched: 10. Per germline, CDR1 SGHTA and CDR2 FQGNSA. The CDR3 DNA reads TGTGCCAGCAGCTTAGCGCAGCGGGGAGCACCTAAGCAGTTCTTC. Its translation is CASSLAQRGAPKQFF.

The chain joins TRBV29-1 to TRBJ2-1; TRBD2 is a possible D gene (5 bases). The CDR3 consists of 12 residues. With 8 bases removed from V and 3 bases from J, the gap between germline ends came to 11 bases. CDR1 and CDR2 (germline): SQVTM, ANQGSEA. The CDR3 DNA sequence: TGCAGCAGCGGAGAGAACTACAATGAGCAGTTCTTC. This codes for CSSGENYNEQFF.

This chain connects TRBV10-3 to TRBJ2-2; the D gene is possibly TRBD1 (7 bases). Trimming cost V 9 bases and J 1 base, with 12 bases left between them. Per germline, CDR1 ENHRY and CDR2 SYGVKD. CDR3 length: 14 amino acids. The CDR3 here is CAIHQGGNTGELFF. CDR3 nucleotides: TGTGCCATTCACCAGGGGGGGAACACCGGGGAGCTGTTTTTT.

This clone appeared a few times. This rearrangement joins TRBV7-9 to TRBJ2-7; 10 bases are shared with TRBD2. V lost 5 bases and J lost 5; bases outside the gene matches: 9. This CDR3 is 15 amino acids long. In germline, CDR1 is SEHNR, CDR2 FQNEAQ (reference sequence). This CDR3 is CASSRGTSDLDEQYF. The CDR3 DNA sequence: TGTGCCAGCAGCCGTGGGACTAGCGATTTGGACGAGCAGTACTTC.

This rearrangement joins TRBV3-1 (or the pseudogene TRBV3-2) to TRBJ1-1; no definite D call. The CDR3 covers 12 residues. CDR1 and CDR2 (germline): LGHDT, YNNKEL (reference sequence). V lost 0 bases to trimming and J lost 6 bases, with 5 bases between them. The CDR3 is CASSQDSAEAFF. The CDR3 DNA sequence: TGTGCCAGCAGCCAAGATAGCGCTGAAGCTTTCTTT.

A few counts support this clone. This CDR3 reads CASSPILGGFIYGYTF. For the CDR3, the DNA is TGTGCCAGCAGTCCCATCTTAGGGGGCTTCATCTATGGCTACACCTTC. The genes are TRBV28 and TRBJ1-2; 7 bases are a match to TRBD1. Germline V lookup: CDR1 MDHEN, CDR2 SYDVKM. The CDR3 is made up of 16 amino acids. V lost 5 bases to trimming and J lost 4 bases; unmatched junction nucleotides: 13.